This T cell receptor beta chain was obtained from a study of blood T cell repertoires in COVID-19. Study in general: The United States, Italy and Spain were the sources of the acute and convalescent COVID-19 samples. From T cells, B-cell-depleted T cells, or PBMCs came the material, which was cDNA or gDNA.

A few counts support this clone. Original handling: Reference gene primer amplification in the assay estimated nucleated cell counts. Only in-frame clones appear in the TCRdb table, and some are missing; sequencing was by immunoSEQ multiplex PCR. D and trimming come from the DNA, and the V and J calls and clone size come from that table. This sample has tens of thousands of clones, with about 86% found just once. The germline V gene encodes CDR1 SGHKS and CDR2 YYEKEE (reference sequence). Trimming removed 2 bases at V and 3 bases at J, with 12 bases between. The CDR3 loop spans 14 amino acids. This TCR was sampled from a human donor in a cohort sampled during active COVID-19. Sequencing used peripheral blood. V and J are TRBV5-5 and TRBJ2-7; D possibly corresponds to TRBD2 (5 bases). DNA of the CDR3: TGTGCCAGCAGCTTAGGACTGGAGTACTACGAGCAGTACTTC. Protein product: CASSLGLEYYEQYF.